A selection of T cell receptor beta chains follows, all from one sample in a study of OX40 agonist ivuxolimab in advanced cancers. Generated by immunoSEQ multiplex PCR, the TCRdb table keeps only in-frame clones and is missing some. Of around 67,000 clones listed, about 87% were seen once; the top ten hold 0.8% to 1.3%. Specimen: CD4+ or CD8+ T cells sorted from blood, collected in a trial of the OX40 agonist ivuxolimab. The receptors stem from an adult with an advanced solid tumor such as melanoma, head and neck, liver or kidney cancer. The CDR3 runs from the conserved cysteine through the conserved F or W.

j_call cdr3_length v_call cdr3_aa
TRBJ1-1 16 TRBV10-3 CAISEGGGLLNTEAFF
TRBJ2-1 13 TRBV6-1 CASSGTANNEQFF
TRBJ2-2 14 TRBV9 CASRTGQNTGELFF
TRBJ1-1 13 TRBV5-4 CASSLGPSTEAFF
TRBJ2-3 14 TRBV19 CASSIGWGTDTQYF
TRBJ1-2 16 TRBV4-2 CASSQDGTVLNYGYTF
TRBJ2-1 12 TRBV7-9 CASSLAARGQFF
TRBJ2-1 14 TRBV5-8 CASSLGLAGLEQFF
. 15 TRBV28 CASCTGRALSYEQYF
TRBJ1-5 15 TRBV5-4 CASSLDRGLGQPQHF
TRBJ1-1 15 TRBV10-3 CAISRALLGNTEAFF
TRBJ2-1 17 TRBV10-3 CAITRTSGREVYNEQFF
TRBJ1-6 13 TRBV11-1 CASSSDRNSPLHF
TRBJ2-7 12 TRBV4-3 CASSPGGLEQYF
TRBJ2-1 18 TRBV4-2 CASSQDRGTSGRAAEQFF
TRBJ2-3 14 TRBV5-5 CASSFSKGTDTQYF
TRBJ2-7 15 TRBV5-4 CASSLGREGWYEQYF
TRBJ1-4 14 TRBV5-1 CASSSQGLNEKLFF
TRBJ1-5 15 TRBV19 CASSIGDRFNQPQHF
TRBJ1-6 13 TRBV5-8 CASSLPGRSPLHF
TRBJ2-1 16 TRBV28 CASRGPGQGVMNEQFF
TRBJ2-3 14 TRBV5-6 CASSLAWGTDTQYF
TRBJ1-2 15 TRBV28 CASSTPDRLNYGYTF
TRBJ2-7 14 TRBV27 CASSLKGLTYEQYF
TRBJ1-5 16 TRBV10-3 CAISEVGPSGNQPQHF
TRBJ1-5 13 TRBV6-1 CASIREWGQPQHF
TRBJ1-1 11 TRBV29-1 CSERTNTEAFF
TRBJ2-2 15 TRBV6-6 CASSYEGAGTGELFF
TRBJ2-2 14 TRBV27 CASFSTGETGELFF
TRBJ2-3 17 TRBV19 CASSSLARTRGTDTQYF
TRBJ2-3 16 TRBV4-1 CASSLSGQGARDTQYF
TRBJ1-2 13 TRBV4-3 CASSQDRSYGYTF
TRBJ2-1 14 TRBV5-4 CASSLGLAGTEQFF
TRBJ2-6 17 TRBV11-3 CASSSKKGAQGANVLTF
TRBJ2-1 19 TRBV5-1 CASRASGPSGSLSYNEQFF
TRBJ1-1 14 TRBV4-1 CASSHPPGNTEAFF
TRBJ1-2 13 TRBV28 CASSRDLNYGYTF
TRBJ2-7 14 TRBV18 CASSPGPAGGEQYF
TRBJ2-5 15 TRBV18 CASSPGDLAAETQYF
TRBJ2-7 15 TRBV28 CASSSDRGRIYEQYF
TRBJ2-2 15 TRBV18 CASSAWGPNTGELFF
TRBJ2-7 15 TRBV7-2 CASSLARTEGDEQYF
TRBJ2-4 15 TRBV11-3 CASSPKTGGRNIQYF
TRBJ2-5 15 TRBV15 CATSRRLAGQETQYF
TRBJ1-2 11 TRBV20-1 CSAQQAYGYTF
TRBJ1-2 15 TRBV6-6 CASSYPAGANYGYTF
TRBJ1-2 12 TRBV18 CASSDGNYGYTF
TRBJ1-1 13 TRBV29-1 CSVGGAMNTEAFF
TRBJ2-5 16 TRBV11-2 CASSFRGQGMRETQYF
TRBJ2-7 11 TRBV5-6 CASSFRREQYF
TRBJ1-2 14 TRBV2 CASSVRTAFMGYTF
TRBJ2-7 14 TRBV11-3 CASSPPAAPNEQYF
TRBJ1-1 14 TRBV18 CASSPGQGNTEAFF
TRBJ1-1 15 TRBV14 CASSLNFMMNTEAFF
TRBJ1-2 13 TRBV11-2 CASSLDNLGGYTF
TRBJ2-3 13 TRBV2 CASAASWTDTQYF
TRBJ1-1 13 TRBV2 CASSGDGYTEAFF